This record concerns one T cell receptor beta chain sequence. This sample was taken from a study of control samples from healthy donors and cancer patients. Clones were read by immunoSEQ multiplex PCR, and TCRdb kept only the in-frame ones, dropping some. The data contain more than 10,000 clones, 85% to 95% of them singletons. Sequenced: PBMCs. The clonotype originates from a man older than 75 with lung cancer.

The CDR3 protein is CASSQGIRDRAYGYTF. The CDR3 DNA reads as TGTGCCAGCAGCCAAGGGATCCGGGACAGGGCCTATGGCTACACCTTC. This chain connects TRBV3-1 (or the pseudogene TRBV3-2) to TRBJ1-2, with 9 bases identical to TRBD1. This CDR3 spans 16 amino acids. V shed 1 base, J shed 4 bases, and the junction held 7 bases outside the gene matches. CDR1 is LGHDT, CDR2 YNNKEL, per germline (reference sequence).